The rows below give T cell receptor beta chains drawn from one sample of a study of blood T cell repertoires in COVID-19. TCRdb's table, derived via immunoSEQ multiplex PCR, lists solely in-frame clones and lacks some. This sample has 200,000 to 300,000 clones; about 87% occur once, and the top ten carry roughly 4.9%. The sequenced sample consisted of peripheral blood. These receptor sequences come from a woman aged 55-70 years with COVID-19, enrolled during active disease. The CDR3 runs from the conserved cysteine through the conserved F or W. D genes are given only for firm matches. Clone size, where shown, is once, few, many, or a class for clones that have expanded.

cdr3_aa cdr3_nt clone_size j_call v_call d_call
CASSLELAGTFEQFF TGTGCCAGCAGCTTGGAACTAGCGGGGACCTTCGAGCAGTTCTTC . TRBJ2-1 TRBV5-5 TRBD2
CAISGPGLPLTDTQYF TGTGCCATCAGTGGGCCCGGACTGCCTCTAACAGATACGCAGTATTTT . TRBJ2-3 TRBV10-3 .
CASSQDLHLEQYF TGTGCCAGCAGCCAAGACTTGCATCTAGAACAGTACTTC . TRBJ2-7 TRBV3-1/TRBV3-2 .
CASKTGGTSYNEQFF TGCGCCAGTAAGACGGGGGGGACTAGCTACAATGAGCAGTTCTTC . TRBJ2-1 TRBV4-1 TRBD2
CASSPRRGSNNEQFF TGTGCCAGCAGTCCACGACGCGGGAGTAACAACGAGCAGTTCTTC . TRBJ2-1 TRBV25-1 TRBD2
CASSLSGWLAGAPQHF TGTGCCAGCAGCTTGTCTGGCTGGTTAGCAGGGGCGCCCCAGCATTTT . TRBJ1-5 TRBV5-5 .
CACPSGIHLNEQFF TGTGCCTGCCCTAGCGGGATCCACCTCAATGAGCAGTTCTTC . TRBJ2-1 TRBV30 TRBD2
CASRGGGTEAFF TGTGCCTCCCGGGGGGGTGGCACTGAAGCTTTCTTT . TRBJ1-1 TRBV24-1 .
CASSFSMGRSYEQYF TGTGCCAGCAGCTTTTCGATGGGGCGCTCCTACGAGCAGTACTTC many TRBJ2-7 TRBV13 .
CASSYSTGTGGTNTEAFF TGTGCCAGCAGTTACTCAACCGGGACAGGGGGTACAAACACTGAAGCTTTCTTT . TRBJ1-1 TRBV6-2/TRBV6-3 TRBD1
CASSLARSAVEAFF TGTGCCAGCAGCTTAGCGCGGTCGGCCGTTGAAGCTTTCTTT . TRBJ1-1 TRBV7-2 .
CASSTGQGPYEQYF TGTGCCAGCAGCACGGGACAGGGACCCTACGAGCAGTACTTC . TRBJ2-7 TRBV7-8 TRBD1
CASSPGTSGSMGTDTQYF TGTGCCAGCAGCCCCGGGACTAGCGGGAGTATGGGCACAGATACGCAGTATTTT . TRBJ2-3 TRBV11-2 TRBD2
CASSLNFNEQFF TGTGCCAGCAGTTTGAACTTCAATGAGCAGTTCTTC once TRBJ2-1 TRBV6-2/TRBV6-3 .
CASSQSLSGRLVGELFF TGTGCCAGCAGCCAAAGTCTAAGCGGGAGGTTGGTCGGGGAGCTGTTTTTT . TRBJ2-2 TRBV3-1/TRBV3-2 TRBD2
CASSESTGGRGEQFF TGTGCCAGCAGTGAGTCGACGGGAGGACGAGGTGAGCAGTTCTTC . TRBJ2-1 TRBV2 TRBD2
CASRARETNQPQHF TGTGCCAGCAGAGCCCGGGAGACCAATCAGCCCCAGCATTTT . TRBJ1-5 TRBV28 .
CASSGRLASRSYEQYF TGTGCCAGCAGCGGCAGACTAGCGAGCCGCTCCTACGAGCAGTACTTC . TRBJ2-7 TRBV5-4 TRBD2
CATRPTGTVSPLHF TGTGCCACCCGGCCTACCGGGACAGTTTCACCCCTCCACTTT once TRBJ1-6 TRBV27 TRBD1
CASTLEGPSGYNEQFF TGTGCCAGCACCTTAGAAGGGCCTAGCGGATACAATGAGCAGTTCTTC . TRBJ2-1 TRBV28 TRBD2
CASSRTSGRSLRSYNEQFF TGTGCCAGCAGCCGGACTAGCGGGAGGTCGCTCCGCTCCTACAATGAGCAGTTCTTC few TRBJ2-1 TRBV3-1/TRBV3-2 TRBD2
CASSQPGTSGADTQYF TGTGCCAGCAGCCAGCCTGGGACTAGCGGGGCAGATACGCAGTATTTT few TRBJ2-3 TRBV4-2 TRBD2
CATVTAVGYEQYF TGTGCCACAGTGACAGCCGTCGGCTACGAGCAGTACTTC once TRBJ2-7 TRBV6-5 .
CASSTTGIQETQYF TGCGCCAGCAGCACGACAGGTATCCAAGAGACCCAGTACTTC . TRBJ2-5 TRBV5-1 .
CAISDRENSPLHF TGTGCCATCAGTGACAGGGAAAATTCACCCCTCCACTTT few TRBJ1-6 TRBV10-3 .
CASSLQGTMNTEAFF TGTGCCAGCAGCTTGCAGGGGACCATGAACACTGAAGCTTTCTTT . TRBJ1-1 TRBV11-2 .
CASRYRTAINYGYTF TGTGCCAGCAGATATCGGACAGCGATTAACTATGGCTACACCTTC . TRBJ1-2 TRBV28 .
CATSDSGTSGRSNVFF TGTGCCACCAGTGATTCCGGGACTAGCGGGAGGTCGAATGTGTTCTTC . TRBJ2-1 TRBV24-1 TRBD2
CASSTTGTSGNTIYF TGTGCCAGCAGCACGACAGGGACCTCTGGAAACACCATATATTTT . TRBJ1-3 TRBV9 TRBD1
CASGPGRTSYEQFF TGTGCTAGTGGCCCTGGGCGTACTAGTTACGAGCAGTTCTTC once TRBJ2-1 TRBV12-5 .
CASTPHRARDTQYF TGTGCCAGCACCCCTCACAGGGCACGCGATACGCAGTATTTT . TRBJ2-3 TRBV7-2 .
CASRAGSSYNEQFF TGTGCCAGCAGGGCGGGATCTTCCTACAATGAGCAGTTCTTC . TRBJ2-1 TRBV2 .
CASSFTYEQYF TGTGCCAGCAGTTTTACCTACGAGCAGTACTTC once TRBJ2-7 TRBV28 .
CSVEQGYEQYF TGCAGCGTTGAACAGGGGTACGAGCAGTACTTC . TRBJ2-7 TRBV29-1 .
CASSLAPRASSGNTIYF TGTGCCAGCAGCTTAGCGCCCAGGGCGAGCTCTGGAAACACCATATATTTT few TRBJ1-3 TRBV7-8 .
CASSLPRGATNEKLFF TGTGCCAGTAGCCTACCCCGGGGGGCAACTAATGAAAAACTGTTTTTT . TRBJ1-4 TRBV19 .
CASSRDSSYNEQFF TGTGCCAGCAGCAGGGACAGCTCCTACAATGAGCAGTTCTTC . TRBJ2-1 TRBV2 TRBD1
CASSPAGTNKNIQYF TGTGCCAGCAGCCCGGCCGGGACTAACAAAAACATTCAGTACTTC . TRBJ2-4 TRBV7-2 TRBD2
CAWNARQGISYEQYF TGTGCCTGGAATGCCCGACAGGGGATCTCCTACGAGCAGTACTTC . TRBJ2-7 TRBV30 TRBD1
CASSYSPVGAGSGANVLTF TGTGCCAGCAGCTATTCGCCCGTGGGGGCCGGCTCTGGGGCCAACGTCCTGACTTTC . TRBJ2-6 TRBV9 .
CASSRGPGGNYGYTF TGCGCCAGCAGCAGAGGGCCAGGGGGAAACTATGGCTACACCTTC . TRBJ1-2 TRBV5-1 TRBD1
CASSFNRGLDYNEQFF TGTGCCAGCAGCTTCAATCGGGGTCTAGACTACAATGAGCAGTTCTTC . TRBJ2-1 TRBV5-5 .
CASNHVGGYGYTF TGTGCCAGCAACCACGTGGGGGGTTATGGCTACACCTTC . TRBJ1-2 TRBV6-6 .
CASSSFAGDVEQFF TGCGCCAGCAGCTCGTTTGCGGGAGATGTTGAGCAGTTCTTC . TRBJ2-1 TRBV5-1 TRBD2
CASSYGTGTRYEQYF TGCGCCAGCAGCTATGGGACAGGTACACGCTACGAGCAGTACTTC once TRBJ2-7 TRBV5-1 TRBD1
CASGPTLAGEGEQFF TGTGCCAGCGGCCCGACACTAGCGGGAGAGGGGGAGCAGTTCTTC . TRBJ2-1 TRBV2 TRBD2
CSASPSGRTQYF TGCAGTGCTAGTCCTAGCGGGAGGACCCAGTACTTC once TRBJ2-5 TRBV20-1 TRBD2
CASGRQSDTQYF TGTGCTAGTGGTCGACAATCGGATACGCAGTATTTT . TRBJ2-3 TRBV12-5 .
CASSTIEGLAGANEQFF TGTGCCAGCAGCACAATCGAGGGACTAGCGGGAGCAAATGAGCAGTTCTTC . TRBJ2-1 TRBV28 TRBD2
CASSFSRVGTGELFF TGCGCCAGCAGCTTCTCCAGGGTAGGCACCGGGGAGCTGTTTTTT . TRBJ2-2 TRBV5-1 .
CAWSMRANYGYTF TGTGCCTGGAGTATGAGAGCTAACTATGGCTACACCTTC . TRBJ1-2 TRBV30 .
CASSSLAGGTDTQYF TGTGCCAGCAGCTCCCTAGCGGGAGGGACAGATACGCAGTATTTT once TRBJ2-3 TRBV6-2/TRBV6-3 TRBD2